This T cell receptor (beta chain) came from a study of early T cells in non-severe SARS-CoV-2 infection. Turning to the study itself: Sequenced material consisted of bulk RNA (from unsorted whole blood), and chains were unpaired.

The TCR library protocol attached unique molecular identifiers to the individual cDNA molecules. TCRdb recomputed calls from the 5' RACE reads with MiXCR, one row per CDR3 protein. This sample has tens of thousands of distinct CDR3 sequences, with 11% to 15% found just once. The CDR3 is made up of 14 amino acids. The V and J ends lost 1 base and 0 bases respectively, with 7 bases between them. CDR1 and CDR2 from the germline V gene are SGHVS and FQNEAQ. Regarding the study as a whole: Anti-spike CD8 specificities were favored by VDJdb matching, whose results missed private and CD4 specificities.

Worth noting for this clonotype: Its cognate antigen is unknown.

The rearrangement links TRBV7-8 to TRBJ2-7; D remains ambiguous. The TCR sequence derives from an adult who was a healthcare worker with PCR-confirmed SARS-CoV-2 infection or an uninfected control (not recorded which). The specimen sequenced was whole blood. CDR3: CASSLDLSSYEQYF. The CDR3 bases are TGTGCCAGCAGCTTAGACTTGAGCTCCTACGAGCAGTACTTC.